This T cell receptor (beta chain) was identified in a study of T cells after yellow fever vaccination. Across the study: Preparation of the low-cell-number fractions used SMART-Seq v4 Ultra Low Input. General study findings and limits: Most primary-vaccination clones reappeared after the booster (about 97% CD4, approximately 88% CD8). Some clonotypes, a small share, were shared between CD4 and CD8 compartments.

In its sample, this clonotype was seen many times. Its target is not known. Researchers made TCR cDNA using 5'RACE template switching, and this step added a universal primer site and UMIs. TCRdb ran MiXCR on the 5' RACE reads and lists one entry per CDR3 protein. Among 200,000 to 300,000 distinct CDR3 sequences listed, roughly 4% were seen once. Deletions cut 4 bases from V and 2 bases from J, with 12 bases between. CDR3 size: 14 residues. The V gene's germline CDR1 is MNHEY and CDR2 SMNVEV (reference sequence). Sequences were derived from PBMCs, sampled 15 days after the yellow fever booster vaccination. V gene TRBV27 combines with J gene TRBJ2-7, with D perhaps being TRBD1 or TRBD2 (5 bases each). The TCR comes from a man aged 18 to 29 who received the YFV17D yellow fever vaccine. The CDR3 sequence is CASSYMQGPYEQYF. CDR3 sequence (DNA): TGTGCCAGCAGTTACATGCAGGGACCCTACGAGCAGTACTTC.